A selection of T cell receptor beta chains follows, all from one sample in a study of shared clonotypes between healthy human individuals. Sequenced by immunoSEQ multiplex PCR; TCRdb stores in-frame clones only, minus some. This table has about 2 million clones, about 95% appearing once. Input material: naive CD8+ T cells sorted from blood. These receptors came from a man younger than 35 in good health. CDR3s include the opening cysteine and the closing phenylalanine or tryptophan. A D gene is named only where the DNA matches it firmly.

j_call | v_call | d_call | cdr3_nt | cdr3_aa
TRBJ2-7 | TRBV5-8 | . | TGTGCCAGCAGCTACCGAACAGGGAACCACGAGCAGTACTTC | CASSYRTGNHEQYF
TRBJ2-1 | TRBV5-1 | . | TGCGCCAGCAGCTTCGTGGGGGCGACCTACAATGAGCAGTTCTTC | CASSFVGATYNEQFF
TRBJ2-2 | TRBV7-7 | TRBD2 | TGTGCTAGCAGCCCCCGGGTAGCGGGAGAAGTCGGGGAGCTGTTTTTT | CASSPRVAGEVGELFF
TRBJ2-3 | TRBV27 | . | TGTGCCAGCAGGCTACAGGTGCCGGCTGATACGCAGTATTTT | CASRLQVPADTQYF
TRBJ1-2 | TRBV27 | . | TGTGCCAGCAGTACCAAGGACGGCACCGGCGGCTACACCTTC | CASSTKDGTGGYTF
TRBJ2-3 | TRBV4-1 | TRBD1 | TGCGCCAGCAGCCGAGACCTACAGGGGGGCACAGATACGCAGTATTTT | CASSRDLQGGTDTQYF
TRBJ1-4 | TRBV4-1 | TRBD1 | TGCGCCAGCAGCCAAGAGGAGGGACAGGGGGATGAAAAACTGTTTTTT | CASSQEEGQGDEKLFF
TRBJ2-7 | TRBV27 | . | TGTGCCAGCAGTTACTTCGGGAGCTCCTACGAGCAGTACTTC | CASSYFGSSYEQYF
TRBJ2-2 | TRBV7-9 | TRBD1 | TGTGCCAGCAGCTTAGCGGGACAGAGTTATTCAACCACCGGGGAGCTGTTTTTT | CASSLAGQSYSTTGELFF
TRBJ2-1 | TRBV5-1 | . | TGCGCCAGCAGTAGGGATTTAAGGGTCATCTCCTACAATGAGCAGTTCTTC | CASSRDLRVISYNEQFF
TRBJ1-6 | TRBV4-1 | . | TGCGCCAGCAGCCAAGTGCTGGGTCCGGATTCACCCCTCCACTTT | CASSQVLGPDSPLHF
TRBJ2-1 | TRBV19 | TRBD2 | TGTGCCAGTAGTATACTAGCGGGGCGCGCCAATGAGCAGTTCTTC | CASSILAGRANEQFF
TRBJ2-1 | TRBV27 | . | TGTGCCAGCAGTTTATCGGCGGGCCCCTCCTACAATGAGCAGTTCTTC | CASSLSAGPSYNEQFF
TRBJ1-6 | TRBV7-9 | . | TGTGCCAGCAGTACAGGGAATAATTCACCCCTCCACTTT | CASSTGNNSPLHF
TRBJ1-2 | TRBV15 | TRBD1 | TGTGCCACCAGCAGCACCGGACAGGAACTATATGGCTACACCTTC | CATSSTGQELYGYTF
TRBJ2-7 | TRBV6-5 | TRBD2 | TGTGCCAGCAGCTATAGCGGGAACTCCTACGAGCAGTACTTC | CASSYSGNSYEQYF
TRBJ2-5 | TRBV27 | TRBD2 | TGTGCCAGCAGTCCGCGACTAGCGGAACAAGAGACCCAGTACTTC | CASSPRLAEQETQYF
TRBJ1-1 | TRBV27 | . | TGTGCCAGCAGTTTGGTCGTAGGGAACACTGAAGCTTTCTTT | CASSLVVGNTEAFF
TRBJ2-7 | TRBV6-6 | TRBD2 | TGTGCCAGCAGATCTACTAGCGGGAGAGTGGACGAGCAGTACTTC | CASRSTSGRVDEQYF
TRBJ1-5 | TRBV2 | . | TGTGCCAGCAGTGACGGATTAATAAATCAGCCCCAGCATTTT | CASSDGLINQPQHF
TRBJ2-3 | TRBV12-5 | . | TGTGCTAGTGGTTTGGGCTGGGGCACAGATACGCAGTATTTT | CASGLGWGTDTQYF
TRBJ2-5 | TRBV27 | . | TGTGCCAGCAGCCCGGAGGGAGAAGAGACCCAGTACTTC | CASSPEGEETQYF
TRBJ2-3 | TRBV7-3 | . | TGTGCCAGCAGCTTCGCGGTTGGCACAGATACGCAGTATTTT | CASSFAVGTDTQYF
TRBJ2-5 | TRBV28 | . | TGTGCCAGCTCAACAATAGGGGGGAGAGAGACCCAGTACTTC | CASSTIGGRETQYF